This T cell receptor (beta chain) was captured in a study of cytomegalovirus exposure and HLA in healthy donors. This clone was seen a single time. This may be a read error: a much more frequent sequence differs by one nucleotide. Amplification used 60 Vbeta primers and 13 Jbeta primers. Here immunoSEQ multiplex PCR was the method, and the copy in TCRdb shows in-frame clones only, minus some. This sample has some 41,000 clones, with around 56% found just once. Source material: PBMCs. The sequence was collected from a man in his fifties or sixties in good health and CMV-seronegative.

CDR3 nucleotides: TGTGCCAGCAGCCGACTGGACTACGAGCAGTACTTC. Its protein product is CASSRLDYEQYF. This rearrangement joins TRBV7-8 to TRBJ2-7; D unclear. The CDR3 length is 12 residues. With 5 bases removed from V and 3 bases from J, the gap between germline ends came to 8 bases. Germline-derived CDR1 and CDR2 are SGHVS and FQNEAQ.